The 5 T cell receptor beta chains given below trace back to one sample, sequenced in a study of PD-1 blockade in classical Hodgkin lymphoma (dated by TCRdb to 2020 to 2021). To prepare the library, the immunoSEQ multiplex PCR assay was applied. This is the immuneACCESS table as TCRdb keeps it, with only in-frame sequences that have V and J called. A part of the clones is gone; compared with another copy, unresolved V genes explain less than half, and the rest is unexplained. This sample gives 9,900 or so clones in total; 70% to 80% of them show up just once. Clones ranked in the top ten supply less than 30% of the sample. The label giving this sample's time point can be read as: cycle 1 day 1 (C1D1), immediately before nivolumab initiation. Relapse after autologous stem cell transplantation had occurred in all trial patients, and cohorts A, B and C were distinguished by prior brentuximab vedotin exposure.

This specimen consisted of peripheral blood mononuclear cells (PBMCs), obtained at baseline. These receptor sequences come from a human donor with classical Hodgkin lymphoma.

The chain links TRBV6-1 to TRBJ2-7, with 12 bases that match TRBD1. This CDR3 region has 14 residues. From germline, CDR1 is MNHNS and CDR2 SASEGT. V lost 5 bases and J lost 7; bases outside the gene matches: 6. The CDR3 protein is CASSPRDRGLEQYF. The DNA of the CDR3 is TGTGCCAGCAGTCCCCGGGACAGGGGGCTTGAGCAGTACTTC.

This clone was seen more than once but under ten times. The chain employs TRBV5-1 and TRBJ2-5; D not resolved. There are 15 residues in the CDR3. The germline V gene has CDR1 SGHRS and CDR2 YFSETQ. The V end was cut by 3 bases, the J end by 6 bases, with 18 bases between. The CDR3 DNA is TGCGCCAGCAGCTCTCCCAGTGCCGCGATGAAGACCCAGTACTTC. Residues: CASSSPSAAMKTQYF.

V usage is TRBV6-4 and J usage is TRBJ2-3; 9 positions agree with TRBD2. Germline trimming cut 0 bases from V and 5 bases from J; bases unmatched to any gene: 15. This CDR3 region has 19 residues. Germline values: CDR1 MRHNA, CDR2 SNTAGT. In DNA, the CDR3 is TGTGCCAGCAGTGACTCGGTCCCCGATAGCGGGAGCTATGGAGATACGCAGTATTTT. Protein product: CASSDSVPDSGSYGDTQYF.

CDR3 in amino acids: CASSFGLAEQYF. The CDR3 coding sequence is TGTGCCAGCAGCTTCGGTTTGGCCGAGCAGTACTTC. V is TRBV28 and J is TRBJ2-7; D gene ambiguous. CDR1 and CDR2 from the germline V gene are MDHEN and SYDVKM. Trimming pared 6 bases from V and 6 bases from J, leaving 12 bases between. There are 12 residues in the CDR3.

The chain combines TRBV5-4 with TRBJ1-2, with unresolved D. The CDR3 runs to 15 residues. V was shortened by 1 base and J by 7 bases, with 17 bases between the two germline ends. Germline V lookup: CDR1 SGHNT, CDR2 YYREEE (reference sequence). Here the CDR3 DNA reads TGTGCCAGCAGCTTGTTGTGGGGTATGGGGTTTGGCTACACCTTC. It specifies CASSLLWGMGFGYTF.